Presented here are 8 T cell receptor beta chains from one specimen sequenced in a study of blood T cell repertoires in COVID-19. Repertoires were generated with immunoSEQ multiplex PCR, while TCRdb's copy carries only in-frame clones and drops some. The data show around 60,000 clones, around 79% seen once. Sequenced: peripheral blood. The source is a human donor in a cohort sampled during active COVID-19.

As regards this clone: Sequence at one end of the junction differs from germline and may be a read error. V gene TRBV15 combines with J gene TRBJ2-7; 8 nucleotides match TRBD1. Per the germline V gene, CDR1 is LNHNV and CDR2 is YYDKDF (reference sequence). CDR3 length: 12 amino acids. The CDR3: CATSNPPGQAHF. CDR3 bases: TGTGCCACCAGCAACCCCCCGGGACAGGCACACTTC.

The gene calls are TRBV2 and TRBJ2-2, with a tentative D call TRBD2 (6 bases). The germline V gene encodes CDR1 SNHLY and CDR2 FYNNEI. The CDR3 covers 13 residues. The V end was cut by 10 bases, the J end by 4 bases, with 13 bases between. The CDR3 DNA reads TGTGCCAACTCGTTGGGGGGCACCGGGGAGCTGTTTTTT. The encoded protein is CANSLGGTGELFF.

This chain connects TRBV11-2 to TRBJ1-1; no definite D call. CDR1 SGHAT and CDR2 FQNNGV come from the germline V gene. This CDR3 has 13 amino acids. Trimming stripped 3 bases from V and 1 base from J, with 6 bases between. The CDR3 protein is CASSFQENTEAFF. The CDR3 DNA sequence: TGTGCCAGCAGCTTCCAGGAGAACACTGAAGCTTTCTTT.

The sample holds a few counts of this clone. The chain combines TRBV5-1 with TRBJ2-1; TRBD1 matches 7 bases. V was clipped by 2 bases and J by 5 bases; unmatched bases: 7. Germline V gene lookup returns CDR1 SGHRS and CDR2 YFSETQ. The CDR3 sequence is 15 residues long. CDR3 region: CASSLILQGDNEQFF. In DNA form, the CDR3 reads TGCGCCAGCAGCTTAATTCTCCAGGGGGACAATGAGCAGTTCTTC.

The J gene is TRBJ2-1, the V gene TRBV11-2; 8 bases are shared with TRBD2. The CDR3 has 15 residues. Germline loops: CDR1 SGHAT, CDR2 FQNNGV. Trimming removed 4 bases from V and 9 bases from J; junction bases left unmatched: 11. The chain's CDR3 is CASSSGGAGVSEQFF. In DNA form, the CDR3 reads TGTGCCAGCAGCTCCGGGGGAGCGGGAGTAAGTGAGCAGTTCTTC. Drawing the rest from reference TRBV11-2 and TRBJ2-1, the complete variable domain is EAGVAQSPRYKIIEKRQSVAFWCNPISGHATLYWYQQILGQGPKLLIQFQNNGVVDDSQLPKDRFSAERLKGVDSTLKIQPAKLEDSAVYLCASSSGGAGVSEQFFGPGTRLTVL.

The chain joins TRBV19 to TRBJ1-2; no definite D call. Trimming left V 2 bases short and J 8 bases short, with 9 bases between. The length of the CDR3 is 12 residues. The V gene's germline CDR1 is LNHDA and CDR2 SQIVND (reference sequence). CDR3 bases: TGTGCCAGTAGTATAAGTCGGGTCGGCTACACCTTC. It yields the protein CASSISRVGYTF.

The J gene is TRBJ1-4, the V gene TRBV28, with D possibly matching TRBD1 (5 bases). V dropped 3 bases and J dropped 7 bases, with 18 bases sitting between them. Germline V gene lookup returns CDR1 MDHEN and CDR2 SYDVKM. This CDR3 region has 16 residues. CDR3 loop: CASSFSGRGRGEKLFF. CDR3 DNA: TGTGCCAGCAGTTTCTCGGGACGAGGGAGGGGTGAAAAACTGTTTTTT.

J is TRBJ1-1 and V is TRBV6-5; 7 bases fit TRBD1. The CDR3 is 15 amino acids. Germline V gives CDR1 MNHEY, CDR2 SVGAGI. With 3 bases clipped from V and 4 bases from J, the junction kept 8 bases outside the gene matches. CDR3 loop: CASSYRGQGGTEAFF. The CDR3 DNA reads TGTGCCAGCAGTTATAGGGGGCAGGGGGGCACTGAAGCTTTCTTT.